The 19 T cell receptor beta chains below were found in one sample sequenced in a study of tumor-infiltrating lymphocytes in localized non-small cell lung cancer. TCRdb's copy holds only in-frame clones and misses some; the assay was immunoSEQ multiplex PCR. Altogether about 14,000 clones are present, about 77% being singletons, with the ten largest covering about 4%. Sequencing input: lung tumor tissue. These receptors were obtained from a human donor with non-small cell lung cancer.

The V and J genes are TRBV5-6 and TRBJ2-5, with D possibly TRBD1 on 5 matching bases. The CDR3 extends over 16 amino acids. V lost 2 bases and J lost 4, with 18 bases in between. Germline CDR1 SGHDT, CDR2 YYEEEE. This CDR3 is CASSFMGRAGRETQYF. Written as DNA, the CDR3 is TGTGCCAGCAGCTTTATGGGTCGGGCAGGGCGAGAGACCCAGTACTTC. The full variable domain, in which reference TRBV5-6 and TRBJ2-5 provide the parts outside the CDR3, is DAGVTQSPTHLIKTRGQQVTLRCSPKSGHDTVSWYQQALGQGPQFIFQYYEEEERQRGNFPDRFSGHQFPNYSSELNVNALLLGDSALYLCASSFMGRAGRETQYFGPGTRLLVL.

The CDR3 region has the DNA TGCGCCAGCAGTGATTGGACTAGCGGGAGTGGTGAGCAGTTCTTC. Its protein is CASSDWTSGSGEQFF. This rearrangement joins TRBV10-2 to TRBJ2-1; 13 bases agree with TRBD2. Germline V gene data show CDR1 as WSHSY and CDR2 as SAAADI. V lost 3 bases and J lost 9; bases outside the gene matches: 5. The CDR3 covers 15 residues.

The gene calls are TRBV30 and TRBJ1-6, with 7 bases matching TRBD1. The CDR3 is made up of 12 amino acids. V gave up 4 bases and J gave up 10 bases; unmatched junction bases: 4. The germline V gene has CDR1 GTSNPN and CDR2 SVGIG (reference sequence). CDR3 in DNA: TGTGCCTGGAAGGGGGCAGGCTCACCCCTCCACTTT. Amino acid sequence: CAWKGAGSPLHF.

This clone was counted a few times. The rearrangement joins TRBV6-1 to TRBJ2-7; 9 positions match TRBD1. V shed 2 bases, J shed 6 bases, and the junction held 5 bases outside the gene matches. There are 14 residues in the CDR3. Germline V lookup: CDR1 MNHNS, CDR2 SASEGT. CDR3 DNA: TGTGCCAGCAGTGAACCGACAGGGGGTTCCGAGCAGTACTTC. Residues: CASSEPTGGSEQYF.

The chain couples TRBV6-6 to TRBJ2-1; tentative D call: TRBD2 (5 bases). The V gene lost 4 bases and the J gene lost 0 bases, with 10 bases spanning the gap. This CDR3 has 15 amino acids. CDR1 is MNHNY and CDR2 is SVGAGI in the germline V gene (reference sequence). The CDR3 DNA reads as TGTGCCAGCAGTTTGGAGGAGGCCTCCTACAATGAGCAGTTCTTC. It is translated as CASSLEEASYNEQFF.

The chain has TRBV30 and TRBJ2-7; 10 bases line up with TRBD2. The length of the CDR3 is 12 residues. CDR1 is GTSNPN, CDR2 SVGIG, per germline (reference sequence). The V gene end was trimmed by 8 bases and the J gene end by 4 bases; junction bases not matched to a gene: 5. CDR3: CAGLAEGYEQYF. The CDR3 DNA reads as TGTGCCGGACTAGCGGAGGGTTACGAGCAGTACTTC.

This clone was seen only a few times. This chain links TRBV5-6 with TRBJ1-2; 10 bases align to TRBD1. The length of the CDR3 is 13 residues. CDR1 and CDR2 (germline): SGHDT, YYEEEE. V lost 5 bases, J lost 3 bases, and 1 base stayed unmatched. CDR3 amino acids: CASRDRGDYGYTF. CDR3 in DNA: TGTGCCAGCAGGGACAGGGGGGACTATGGCTACACCTTC.

This clone is medium-sized by share. The rearrangement uses TRBV28 and TRBJ1-6; 8 nucleotides agree with TRBD1. CDR1 and CDR2 from the germline V gene are MDHEN and SYDVKM. The CDR3 covers 15 residues. After removal of 6 bases from V and 5 bases from J, the junction contained 6 bases not matched to a gene. The CDR3 DNA reads as TGTGCCAGCAGAGAAACAGGGGGGCATAATTCACCCCTCCACTTT. Translation: CASRETGGHNSPLHF.

This chain connects TRBV18 to TRBJ2-5; the D gene is possibly TRBD1 (5 bases). The CDR3 runs 14 residues. The V end lost 1 base, the J end lost 3 bases, and 9 bases lay between the germline ends. The germline CDR1 and CDR2 sequences are KGHSH and LQKENI. The CDR3 sequence: CASSPRSREETQYF. In DNA, the CDR3 is TGTGCCAGCTCACCACGGAGCAGGGAAGAGACCCAGTACTTC.

The V call is TRBV30, the J call TRBJ2-6; a possible D gene is TRBD1 (5 bases). Trimming removed 4 bases from V and 0 bases from J, with 13 bases in between. Germline CDR1 is GTSNPN and CDR2 is SVGIG (reference sequence). The CDR3 is 16 amino acids. CDR3 in amino acids: CAWTAGYGSGANVLTF. Here the CDR3 DNA reads TGTGCCTGGACGGCAGGGTATGGCTCTGGGGCCAACGTCCTGACTTTC. Together with reference TRBV30 and TRBJ2-6, the CDR3 gives the full variable domain: SQTIHQWPATLVQPVGSPLSLECTVEGTSNPNLYWYRQAAGRGLQLLFYSVGIGQISSEVPQNLSASRPQDRQFILSSKKLLLSDSGFYLCAWTAGYGSGANVLTFGAGSRLTVL.

This clone has just one count. The chain couples TRBV6-5 to TRBJ1-1; TRBD1 is a possible D gene (6 bases). The germline CDR1 and CDR2 sequences are MNHEY and SVGAGI. The CDR3 contains 14 residues. V was trimmed by 6 bases and J by 1 base, leaving 12 bases between them. The CDR3 sequence: CASSRGQPNTEAFF. CDR3 nucleotide sequence: TGTGCCAGCAGCCGAGGACAGCCGAACACTGAAGCTTTCTTT.

CDR3 DNA sequence: TGTGCCAGCAGCGTCCAAGCGGGAGGGCTATCCGAGCAGTACTTC. This gives the protein CASSVQAGGLSEQYF. The chain links TRBV9 to TRBJ2-7; 10 positions agree with TRBD2. This CDR3 has 15 residues. Germline trimming cut 2 bases from V and 6 bases from J; bases unmatched to any gene: 8. The germline V gene has CDR1 SGDLS and CDR2 YYNGEE.

The genes are TRBV5-4 and TRBJ1-5, with unresolved D. The CDR3 sequence is 12 residues long. Germline V gives CDR1 SGHNT, CDR2 YYREEE (reference sequence). V lost 4 bases and J lost 8, with 10 bases in between. Here the CDR3 DNA reads TGTGCCAGCAGCCGCCCCGGTGAGCCCCAGCATTTT. Its protein product is CASSRPGEPQHF.

This chain links TRBV4-1 with TRBJ1-6, with 12 bases that match TRBD1. V gave up 4 bases and J gave up 8 bases; unmatched junction bases: 12. The CDR3 covers 18 residues. Per the germline V gene, CDR1 is MGHRA and CDR2 is YSYEKL. The CDR3 nucleotides are TGCGCCAGCAGCCGTGGGGACAGGGGGCGAAACTTGGATTCACCCCTCCACTTT. Its protein is CASSRGDRGRNLDSPLHF.

The chain links TRBV5-1 to TRBJ2-3, with D uncertain. Looked up from germline, CDR1 is SGHRS and CDR2 is YFSETQ. This CDR3 is 16 amino acids long. V was shortened by 4 bases and J by 2 bases, with 17 bases between the two germline ends. CDR3 loop: CASSLASRRDTDTQYF. As DNA, the CDR3 is TGCGCCAGCAGCCTGGCCAGTAGAAGGGACACAGATACGCAGTATTTT.

J is TRBJ1-6 and V is TRBV13; D is uncertain. Trimming took 3 bases from V and 0 from J, leaving 9 bases between them. Germline CDR1 reads PRHDT; CDR2 reads FYEKMQ (reference sequence). This CDR3 is built from 16 residues. As DNA, the CDR3 is TGTGCCAGCAGCTTCCGGCGGAGCTCCTATAATTCACCCCTCCACTTT. Translated, it gives CASSFRRSSYNSPLHF.

This clone has just a few counts. This chain uses TRBV28 with TRBJ2-7; D is possibly TRBD1 (5 bases). Trimming took off 10 bases at V and 0 bases at J, with 13 bases between the two ends. The CDR3 covers 13 residues. Germline assignment: CDR1 MDHEN and CDR2 SYDVKM. This CDR3 reads CATINRNSYEQYF. CDR3 coding DNA: TGTGCCACCATTAACAGGAACTCCTACGAGCAGTACTTC. The variable domain in full, completed from reference TRBV28 and TRBJ2-7, reads DVKVTQSSRYLVKRTGEKVFLECVQDMDHENMFWYRQDPGLGLRLIYFSYDVKMKEKGDIPEGYSVSREKKERFSLILESASTNQTSMYLCATINRNSYEQYFGPGTRLTVT.

This clone was counted only a few times. The chain combines TRBV27 with TRBJ1-6, with 7 nucleotides matching TRBD1. After removal of 4 bases from V and 7 bases from J, the junction contained 7 bases not matched to a gene. Germline values: CDR1 MNHEY, CDR2 SMNVEV (reference sequence). The CDR3 is made up of 15 amino acids. The CDR3 region is CASSSPGQPNSPLHF. For the CDR3, the DNA is TGTGCCAGCAGTTCACCGGGACAGCCAAATTCACCCCTCCACTTT.

In nucleotides, the CDR3 is TGCAGCGTGGGGCCAACGAACACTGAAGCTTTCTTT. This gives the protein CSVGPTNTEAFF. The V call is TRBV29-1, the J call TRBJ1-1, with D possibly TRBD1 on 5 matching bases. V shed 6 bases and J shed 1 base, with 9 bases lying between them. CDR3 length: 12 amino acids. CDR1 SQVTM and CDR2 ANQGSEA come from the germline V gene.